The rows below give T cell receptor beta chains drawn from one sample of a study of control samples from healthy donors and cancer patients. TCRdb's table, derived via immunoSEQ multiplex PCR, lists solely in-frame clones and lacks some. The table shows tens of thousands of clones, with around 91% occurring only once. Sequencing used blood. The receptors originated from a man aged 30 to 39 in good health. Both conserved end residues are part of each CDR3. The D gene is left open where the match is weak. A row's size may be missing; if present it is once, few, many or a size class.

V gene	D gene	clone size	J gene	CDR3 protein	CDR3 DNA
TRBV11-2	NA	NA	TRBJ1-3	CASSPSSGNTIYF	TGTGCCAGCAGCCCAAGCTCTGGAAACACCATATATTTT
TRBV3-1/TRBV3-2	NA	NA	TRBJ1-6	CASSQTNRINSPLHF	TGTGCCAGCAGCCAAACGAATCGGATAAATTCACCCCTCCACTTT
TRBV19	NA	NA	TRBJ1-3	CASSILSSGNTIYF	TGTGCCAGTAGTATTCTGAGCTCTGGAAACACCATATATTTT
TRBV7-9	TRBD1	NA	TRBJ2-3	CASSLGGDRALTDTQYF	TGTGCCAGCAGCTTAGGGGGCGACAGGGCACTCACAGATACGCAGTATTTT
TRBV9	NA	once	TRBJ2-3	CASSVAGGAQDTQYF	TGTGCCAGCAGCGTAGCTGGGGGAGCGCAAGATACGCAGTATTTT
TRBV7-6	TRBD2	NA	TRBJ2-1	CASSLDRAGGDNEQFF	TGTGCCAGCAGCTTAGACCGGGCGGGAGGGGACAATGAGCAGTTCTTC
TRBV27	NA	NA	TRBJ1-5	CASSLERTNQPQHF	TGTGCCAGCAGTTTAGAACGGACTAATCAGCCCCAGCATTTT
TRBV5-1	TRBD2	NA	TRBJ2-5	CASSPREGLQETQYF	TGCGCCAGCAGCCCCCGGGAGGGATTGCAAGAGACCCAGTACTTC
TRBV28	NA	NA	TRBJ1-2	CASSQTGYGYTF	TGTGCCAGCAGCCAAACCGGATATGGCTACACCTTC
TRBV9	NA	few	TRBJ2-1	CASSVGGSYNEQFF	TGTGCCAGCAGCGTAGGGGGCTCCTACAATGAGCAGTTCTTC
TRBV5-5	NA	NA	TRBJ2-1	CASSFGGGSNEQFF	TGTGCCAGCAGCTTTGGGGGTGGCTCCAATGAGCAGTTCTTC
TRBV7-9	TRBD2	NA	TRBJ2-3	CASSSPPGLATDTQYF	TGTGCCAGCAGCTCCCCCCCGGGACTAGCGACAGATACGCAGTATTTT
TRBV28	NA	NA	TRBJ2-7	CASSSGPRSYEQYF	TGTGCCAGCAGTTCCGGGCCCCGGTCCTACGAGCAGTACTTC
TRBV19	NA	NA	TRBJ1-1	CASSRAGTNTEAFF	TGTGCCAGTAGTCGGGCAGGAACGAACACTGAAGCTTTCTTT
TRBV6-4	NA	NA	TRBJ1-6	CASSDSAGLRLHF	TGTGCCAGCAGTGACTCGGCCGGATTACGGCTCCACTTT
TRBV27	NA	NA	TRBJ1-4	CASSSNRVTFATNEKLFF	TGTGCCAGCAGTTCCAACAGGGTTACCTTTGCGACTAATGAAAAACTGTTTTTT
TRBV2	TRBD1	NA	TRBJ1-3	CASSERDRGRSSGNTIYF	TGTGCCAGCAGTGAGCGGGACAGGGGACGGAGCTCTGGAAACACCATATATTTT
TRBV18	NA	NA	TRBJ1-5	CASSPPSSVPGQPQHF	TGTGCCAGCTCACCGCCGAGCTCGGTCCCGGGGCAGCCCCAGCATTTT
TRBV7-9	NA	NA	TRBJ2-3	CASSLSGGTDTQYF	TGTGCCAGCAGCCTTAGCGGAGGCACAGATACGCAGTATTTT
TRBV18	NA	NA	TRBJ1-5	CASSLSGTNSNQPQHF	TGTGCCAGCTCACTCTCCGGGACAAATAGCAATCAGCCCCAGCATTTT
TRBV24-1	TRBD1	NA	TRBJ2-2	CATETGGRRTGELFF	TGTGCCACGGAGACAGGGGGCCGGAGAACCGGGGAGCTGTTTTTT
TRBV19	TRBD2	NA	TRBJ2-1	CASSPVGGGAYNEQFF	TGTGCCAGTAGTCCGGTCGGCGGGGGTGCCTACAATGAGCAGTTCTTC
TRBV18	NA	NA	TRBJ1-2	CASSLTRQETYGYTF	TGTGCCAGCTCACTCACTCGACAGGAGACCTATGGCTACACCTTC
TRBV6-2/TRBV6-3	NA	NA	TRBJ1-4	CASSPDSQRGKLFF	TGTGCCAGCAGCCCGGACAGTCAACGAGGAAAACTGTTTTTT
TRBV2	NA	NA	TRBJ2-7	CASSLLAGNEQYF	TGTGCCAGCAGTCTCCTAGCTGGAAACGAGCAGTACTTC
TRBV29-1	TRBD1	NA	TRBJ1-3	CSVATGQGVAGNTIYF	TGCAGCGTTGCTACGGGACAGGGAGTTGCTGGAAACACCATATATTTT
TRBV11-2	TRBD2	NA	TRBJ2-3	CASSRKGSGGAADTQYF	TGTGCCAGCAGCCGAAAGGGAAGCGGGGGGGCAGCAGATACGCAGTATTTT
TRBV14	NA	NA	TRBJ1-3	CASSPPGRSGNTIYF	TGTGCCAGCAGCCCCCCTGGGAGATCCGGAAACACCATATATTTT
TRBV5-4	NA	NA	TRBJ1-1	CASSLTGNTEAFF	TGTGCCAGCAGCTTGACCGGGAACACTGAAGCTTTCTTT
TRBV2	NA	medium-sized	TRBJ1-4	CASSRGGTPNEKLFF	TGTGCCAGCTCCCGAGGGGGGACACCTAATGAAAAACTGTTTTTT
TRBV4-1	NA	NA	TRBJ2-6	CASSHGVQTASGANVLTF	TGCGCCAGCAGCCACGGGGTGCAAACTGCCTCTGGGGCCAACGTCCTGACTTTC
TRBV4-1	NA	NA	TRBJ2-1	CASRPSGTSMEFF	TGCGCCAGCAGACCCTCCGGGACTTCCATGGAGTTCTTC
TRBV6-5	NA	NA	TRBJ2-3	CASSYSGGRNTDTQYF	TGTGCCAGCAGTTACTCCGGGGGCCGAAATACAGATACGCAGTATTTT
TRBV5-1	TRBD2	NA	TRBJ2-7	CASSPLRTSGRSSYEQYF	TGCGCCAGCAGCCCCCTAAGGACTAGCGGGAGGAGCTCCTACGAGCAGTACTTC
TRBV27	NA	NA	TRBJ2-2	CASTTPNTGELFF	TGTGCCAGCACCACACCGAACACCGGGGAGCTGTTTTTT
TRBV5-1	NA	NA	TRBJ2-5	CASSLEGRLGEEETQYF	TGCGCCAGCAGCTTGGAAGGGCGCCTGGGGGAAGAAGAGACCCAGTACTTC
TRBV5-1	NA	NA	TRBJ2-2	CASSLSATGELFF	TGCGCCAGCAGCTTGTCCGCCACCGGGGAGCTGTTTTTT
TRBV7-8	TRBD1	NA	TRBJ1-5	CASSLAPGQYQPQHF	TGTGCCAGCAGCTTAGCGCCGGGACAGTATCAGCCCCAGCATTTT
TRBV30	TRBD2	once	TRBJ2-7	CAWRRGGETYEQYF	TGTGCCTGGAGACGGGGGGGCGAAACTTACGAGCAGTACTTC
TRBV5-6	NA	NA	TRBJ1-1	CASSSLARNTEAFF	TGTGCCAGCAGCTCCCTGGCCAGGAACACTGAAGCTTTCTTT
TRBV27	NA	NA	TRBJ1-6	CASTEDGTYNSPLHF	TGTGCCAGCACCGAAGACGGGACGTATAATTCACCCCTCCACTTT
TRBV3-1/TRBV3-2	TRBD1	NA	TRBJ1-2	CASSYPTGGNYGYTF	TGTGCCAGCAGCTACCCAACAGGGGGCAACTATGGCTACACCTTC
TRBV19	NA	NA	TRBJ1-2	CASSIVRDGCTF	TGTGCCAGTAGTATAGTTCGAGATGGCTGCACCTTC
TRBV5-5	NA	NA	TRBJ1-2	CASSPIEQGTYGYTF	TGTGCCAGCAGCCCGATCGAACAGGGTACCTATGGCTACACCTTC
TRBV7-9	NA	NA	TRBJ2-5	CASSLAQAVQETQYF	TGTGCCAGCAGCTTAGCTCAGGCAGTACAAGAGACCCAGTACTTC
TRBV6-2/TRBV6-3	NA	NA	TRBJ1-6	CASSSRTVQNSPLHF	TGTGCCAGCAGTTCCCGGACGGTACAAAATTCACCCCTCCACTTT
TRBV11-3	NA	NA	TRBJ2-7	CASSLGKSEQYF	TGTGCCAGCAGCTTAGGAAAGTCGGAGCAGTACTTC
TRBV3-1/TRBV3-2	TRBD2	NA	TRBJ2-3	CASSPPGTRLDTQYF	TGTGCCAGCAGCCCCCCCGGGACTAGATTAGATACGCAGTATTTT
TRBV28	NA	NA	TRBJ1-6	CASSLGSSYNSPLHF	TGTGCCAGCAGTTTAGGAAGCTCCTATAATTCACCCCTCCACTTT
TRBV27	NA	NA	TRBJ1-6	CASSLGPGAYNSPLHF	TGTGCCAGCAGTCTCGGCCCGGGGGCCTATAATTCACCCCTCCACTTT
TRBV19	TRBD1	NA	TRBJ1-5	CASRKISGTGEGQPQHF	TGTGCCAGTAGAAAGATAAGTGGGACAGGGGAGGGTCAGCCCCAGCATTTT
TRBV30	TRBD1	NA	TRBJ2-3	CARQLWTGGTDTQYF	TGTGCCAGACAACTGTGGACAGGGGGCACAGATACGCAGTATTTT
TRBV25-1	NA	NA	TRBJ1-2	CASRDPGANYGYTF	TGTGCCAGCAGAGATCCGGGAGCGAACTATGGCTACACCTTC
TRBV4-1	NA	NA	TRBJ1-4	CASSETVNDEKLFF	TGCGCCAGCAGCGAAACAGTGAATGATGAAAAACTGTTTTTT
TRBV9	NA	NA	TRBJ2-1	CASTPGGRSNEQFF	TGTGCCAGCACCCCAGGTGGCAGGAGCAATGAGCAGTTCTTC
TRBV28	NA	NA	TRBJ1-2	CASSPLPPSGYGYTF	TGTGCCAGCAGCCCACTGCCTCCGAGCGGCTATGGCTACACCTTC
TRBV2	NA	once	TRBJ1-1	CASMAGEWPEAFF	TGTGCCAGCATGGCGGGGGAATGGCCTGAAGCTTTCTTT